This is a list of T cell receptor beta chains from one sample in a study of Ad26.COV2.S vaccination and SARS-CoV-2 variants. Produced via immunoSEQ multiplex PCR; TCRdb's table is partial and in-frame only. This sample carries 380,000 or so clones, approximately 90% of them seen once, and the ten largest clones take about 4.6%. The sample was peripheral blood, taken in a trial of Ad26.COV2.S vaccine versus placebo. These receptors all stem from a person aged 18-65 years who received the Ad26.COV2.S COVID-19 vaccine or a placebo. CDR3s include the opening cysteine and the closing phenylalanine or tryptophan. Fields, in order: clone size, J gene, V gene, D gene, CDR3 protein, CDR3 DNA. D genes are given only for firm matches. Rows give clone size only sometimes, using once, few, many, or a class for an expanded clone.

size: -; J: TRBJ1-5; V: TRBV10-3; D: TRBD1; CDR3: CASTGGEGQPQHF; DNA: TGTGCCAGTACAGGGGGCGAGGGTCAGCCCCAGCATTTT
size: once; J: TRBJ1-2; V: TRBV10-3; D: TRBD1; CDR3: CAISMRQGVGFYGYTF; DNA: TGTGCCATCAGTATGCGTCAGGGGGTTGGGTTTTATGGCTACACCTTC
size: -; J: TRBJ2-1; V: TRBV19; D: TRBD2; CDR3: CASSIETQAGGWNNEQFF; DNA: TGTGCCAGTAGTATAGAGACCCAAGCGGGGGGCTGGAACAATGAGCAGTTCTTC
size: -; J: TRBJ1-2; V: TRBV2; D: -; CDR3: CASHSEPGPGHYGYTF; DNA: TGTGCCAGCCACTCAGAACCCGGCCCAGGACACTATGGCTACACCTTC
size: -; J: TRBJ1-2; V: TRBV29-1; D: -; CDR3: CSVEDPKLGGYTF; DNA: TGCAGCGTTGAAGATCCCAAACTTGGCGGCTACACCTTC
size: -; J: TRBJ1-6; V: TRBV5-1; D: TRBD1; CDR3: CASSLAPRGLSPLHF; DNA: TGCGCCAGCAGCTTGGCCCCAAGGGGGCTTTCACCCCTCCACTTT
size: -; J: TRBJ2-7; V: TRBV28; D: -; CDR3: CASSLGGVYYEQYF; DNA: TGTGCCAGCAGTTTAGGGGGCGTTTACTACGAGCAGTACTTC
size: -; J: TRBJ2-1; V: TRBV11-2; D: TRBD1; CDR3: CASSPQGAGGEQFF; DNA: TGTGCCAGCAGCCCACAGGGGGCGGGCGGTGAGCAGTTCTTC
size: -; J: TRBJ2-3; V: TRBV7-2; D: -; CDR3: CASSLDGEKDTQYF; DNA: TGTGCCAGCAGCTTAGACGGGGAGAAAGATACGCAGTATTTT
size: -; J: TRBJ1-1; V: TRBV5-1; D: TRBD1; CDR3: CASRGQGNTEAFF; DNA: TGCGCCAGCAGAGGACAGGGGAACACTGAAGCTTTCTTT
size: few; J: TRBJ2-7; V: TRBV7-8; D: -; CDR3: CASSLATSSYEQYF; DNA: TGTGCCAGCAGCTTAGCGACTAGTTCCTACGAGCAGTACTTC
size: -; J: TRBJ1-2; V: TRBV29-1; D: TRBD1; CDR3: CSVGTGNGGYTF; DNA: TGCAGCGTTGGGACAGGGAACGGTGGCTACACCTTC
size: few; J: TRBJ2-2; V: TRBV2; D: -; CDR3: CASSERRGDGELFF; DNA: TGTGCCAGCAGTGAGCGGAGGGGAGACGGGGAGCTGTTTTTT
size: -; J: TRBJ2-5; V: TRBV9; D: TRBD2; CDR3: CASSVVPLPGLKNQETQYF; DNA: TGTGCCAGCAGCGTAGTGCCCCTCCCGGGACTAAAGAATCAAGAGACCCAGTACTTC
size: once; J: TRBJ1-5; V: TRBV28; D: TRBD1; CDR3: CASSPDRGFDQPQHF; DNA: TGTGCCAGCAGTCCGGACAGGGGGTTCGATCAGCCCCAGCATTTT
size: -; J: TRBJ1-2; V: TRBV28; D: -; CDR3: CASSLTSTGSYGYTF; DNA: TGTGCCAGCAGTTTAACCTCCACAGGGAGCTATGGCTACACCTTC
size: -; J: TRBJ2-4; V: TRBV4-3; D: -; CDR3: CASAPGSGQQNIQYF; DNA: TGCGCCAGCGCACCAGGGAGCGGCCAGCAAAACATTCAGTACTTC
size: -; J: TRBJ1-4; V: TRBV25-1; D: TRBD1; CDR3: CASSGDRFEKLFF; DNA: TGTGCCAGCAGTGGGGACAGATTCGAAAAACTGTTTTTT
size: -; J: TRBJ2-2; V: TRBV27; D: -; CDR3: CASNHRGSTGELFF; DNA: TGTGCCAGCAACCACCGAGGGAGCACCGGGGAGCTGTTTTTT
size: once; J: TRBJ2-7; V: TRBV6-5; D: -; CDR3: CASSYGRGYEQYF; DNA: TGTGCCAGCAGTTACGGCAGGGGATACGAGCAGTACTTC
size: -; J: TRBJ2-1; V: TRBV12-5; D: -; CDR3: CASGPQAELYNEQFF; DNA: TGTGCTAGTGGTCCCCAAGCGGAACTTTACAATGAGCAGTTCTTC
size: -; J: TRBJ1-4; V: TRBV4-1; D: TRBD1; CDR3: CASSQRTGGGSNEKLFF; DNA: TGCGCCAGCAGCCAAAGGACAGGGGGAGGTTCTAATGAAAAACTGTTTTTT
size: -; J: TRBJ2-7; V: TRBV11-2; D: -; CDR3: CASSFGTDDYEQYF; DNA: TGTGCCAGCAGCTTCGGGACGGATGACTACGAGCAGTACTTC
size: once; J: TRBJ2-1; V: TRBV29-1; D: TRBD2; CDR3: CSVWTSGSRNEQFF; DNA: TGCAGCGTTTGGACTAGCGGGAGTAGGAATGAGCAGTTCTTC
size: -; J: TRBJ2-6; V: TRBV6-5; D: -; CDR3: CASRKRAGANVLTF; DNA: TGTGCCAGCAGAAAGAGAGCTGGGGCCAACGTCCTGACTTTC
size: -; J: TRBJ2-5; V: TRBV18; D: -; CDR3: CASSSQGPQETQYF; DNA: TGTGCCAGCTCGTCCCAGGGTCCTCAAGAGACCCAGTACTTC
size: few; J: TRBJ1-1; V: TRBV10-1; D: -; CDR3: CASSESPGMDTEAFF; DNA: TGCGCCAGCAGTGAGTCTCCAGGGATGGACACTGAAGCTTTCTTT
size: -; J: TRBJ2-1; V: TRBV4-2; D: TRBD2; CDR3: CASSHAGTSGGAVNEQFF; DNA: TGTGCCAGCAGCCACGCTGGGACTAGCGGGGGGGCGGTGAATGAGCAGTTCTTC
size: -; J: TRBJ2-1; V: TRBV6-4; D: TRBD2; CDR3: CASSVAGASYNEQFF; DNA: TGTGCCAGCAGTGTGGCGGGAGCCTCCTACAATGAGCAGTTCTTC
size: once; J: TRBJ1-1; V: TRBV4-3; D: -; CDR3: CASSQDGPGSPFAEAFF; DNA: TGCGCCAGCAGCCAAGATGGGCCGGGATCCCCTTTCGCTGAAGCTTTCTTT
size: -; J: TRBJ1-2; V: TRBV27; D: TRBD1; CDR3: CASSRSDRVQYGYTF; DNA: TGTGCCAGCAGTCGTTCGGACAGGGTTCAATATGGCTACACCTTC
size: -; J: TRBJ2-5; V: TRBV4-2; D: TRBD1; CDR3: CASSQGLGQGSGETQYF; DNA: TGTGCCAGCAGCCAAGGGCTGGGACAGGGGTCCGGGGAGACCCAGTACTTC
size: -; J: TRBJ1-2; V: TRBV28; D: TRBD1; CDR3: CASSNYAVSTGEKGGNYGYTF; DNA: TGTGCCAGCAGTAATTATGCGGTCTCGACGGGGGAAAAAGGGGGCAACTATGGCTACACCTTC
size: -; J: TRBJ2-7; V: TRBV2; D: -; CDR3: CASSLTETYEQYF; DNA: TGTGCCAGCAGTCTGACGGAAACCTACGAGCAGTACTTC
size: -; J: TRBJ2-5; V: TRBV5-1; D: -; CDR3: CASSLEVAEETQYF; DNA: TGCGCCAGCAGCTTGGAAGTAGCGGAAGAGACCCAGTACTTC
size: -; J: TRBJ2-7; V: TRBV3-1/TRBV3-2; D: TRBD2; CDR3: CASRGTSGSKEQYF; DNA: TGTGCCAGCCGGGGGACTAGCGGGAGCAAGGAGCAGTACTTC
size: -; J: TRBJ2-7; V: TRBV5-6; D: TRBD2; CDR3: CASSLPPGLESEQYF; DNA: TGTGCCAGCAGCCTTCCCCCGGGACTAGAAAGCGAGCAGTACTTC
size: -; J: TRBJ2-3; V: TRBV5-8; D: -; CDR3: CASSLRTGFSTDTQYF; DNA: TGTGCCAGCAGCTTGCGGACGGGATTTAGCACAGATACGCAGTATTTT
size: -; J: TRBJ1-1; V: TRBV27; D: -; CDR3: CASRGWTDFMNTEAFF; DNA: TGTGCCAGCAGGGGATGGACAGACTTCATGAACACTGAAGCTTTCTTT
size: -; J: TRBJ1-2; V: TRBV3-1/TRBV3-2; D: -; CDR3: CATLSRTAGGYTF; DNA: TGTGCCACCCTCAGCCGGACAGCGGGGGGCTACACCTTC